These 11 T cell receptor beta chains share one sample of origin, sequenced in a study of early T cells in non-severe SARS-CoV-2 infection. MiXCR, run by TCRdb on the 5' RACE reads, gives a single entry per CDR3 protein. The profile shows more than 70,000 distinct CDR3 sequences, 9% to 15% of them singletons. What was sequenced was whole blood. The receptors derive from an adult who was a healthcare worker with PCR-confirmed SARS-CoV-2 infection or an uninfected control (not recorded which).

This clonotype was observed a few times. The junction does not match germline at one end; this may be a read error. The CDR3 loop is CASSLTINTEAFF. The CDR3 DNA sequence: TGTGCTAGCAGCTTAACAATCAACACTGAAGCTTTCTTT. This chain connects TRBV7-7 to TRBJ1-1; D not resolved. CDR1 SSHAT and CDR2 FNYEAQ come from the germline V gene (reference sequence). The CDR3 consists of 13 residues.

This clonotype has only a few counts. The chain links TRBV20-1 to TRBJ2-3, with 8 bases matching TRBD2. The V and J ends lost 4 bases and 3 bases, in that order; junction bases with no gene match: 9. This CDR3 region has 15 residues. CDR1 is DFQATT and CDR2 is SNEGSKA in the germline V gene (reference sequence). The CDR3: CSAIRVASGTDTQYF. Written as DNA, the CDR3 is TGCAGTGCTATAAGGGTTGCTAGCGGGACAGATACGCAGTATTTT.

Many counts were recorded for this clonotype. This CDR3 reads CAISLTFGLEAFF. The CDR3 bases are TGTGCCATTTCACTCACTTTCGGGCTTGAAGCTTTCTTT. This chain joins TRBV12-3 or TRBV12-4 and TRBJ1-1; no clear D. The CDR3 length is 13 residues. V was clipped by 10 bases and J by 7 bases, with 19 bases between them.

This clonotype was seen a few times. This sequence joins TRBV12-3 or TRBV12-4 and TRBJ1-2; possible D gene TRBD1, 6 bases. Trimming shortened V by 1 base and J by 1 base, and 10 bases separated the two germline ends. CDR3 size: 15 residues. CDR3 in amino acids: CASSLEGGSNYGYTF. Written as DNA, the CDR3 is TGTGCCAGCAGTTTAGAGGGGGGAAGTAACTATGGCTACACCTTC.

This clonotype was seen a handful of times. The chain recombines TRBV20-1 with TRBJ1-6, with 7 bases lining up with TRBD1. The ends lost 6 bases at V and 9 bases at J; junction bases unmatched: 14. Germline assignment: CDR1 DFQATT and CDR2 SNEGSKA (reference sequence). This CDR3 spans 15 amino acids. CDR3 loop: CSAPGQAALGSPLHF. DNA for the CDR3: TGCAGTGCACCAGGACAGGCGGCTTTAGGTTCACCCCTCCACTTT.

This clonotype has a count of ten or more. This chain connects TRBV7-9 to TRBJ2-1; 7 nucleotides match TRBD2. CDR3 length: 17 residues. The germline CDR1 and CDR2 sequences are SEHNR and FQNEAQ (reference sequence). J gave up 3 bases and V 7 bases, and 15 bases lay outside the gene matches. CDR3 nucleotide sequence: TGTGCCAGCACCCAAACCGAGGGCGGGGACTACTACAATGAGCAGTTCTTC. Translating it yields CASTQTEGGDYYNEQFF.

V usage is TRBV10-3 and J usage is TRBJ1-1, with D hard to call. CDR1 is ENHRY, CDR2 SYGVKD, per germline. Trimming stripped 6 bases from V and 8 bases from J, with 19 bases between. The CDR3 loop spans 14 amino acids. CDR3 region: CAIRTTDHRSEAFF. CDR3 bases: TGTGCCATCAGGACTACGGACCACCGATCAGAAGCTTTCTTT.

With regard to this clonotype: This may arise from a read error, as a much more abundant clone is one base away. The chain recombines TRBV9 with TRBJ2-6; the match to TRBD2 covers 8 bases. This CDR3 is built from 22 residues. Per germline, CDR1 SGDLS and CDR2 YYNGEE. CDR3 nucleotide sequence: TGTGCCAGCAGCGTAGCTACGGGGATGCGGGGGGCCGACCTCTCTGGGGCCATCGTCCTGACTTTC. Encoded protein: CASSVATGMRGADLSGAIVLTF.

This clonotype was counted many times. The genes are TRBV7-2 and TRBJ2-7, with 7 bases fitting TRBD1. The V gene end was trimmed by 3 bases and the J gene end by 5 bases; junction bases not matched to a gene: 7. Per the germline V gene, CDR1 is SGHTA and CDR2 is FQGNSA. The CDR3 has 14 residues. CDR3 amino acids: CASSFKQGIHEQYF. The CDR3 DNA is TGTGCCAGCAGCTTCAAACAGGGGATCCACGAGCAGTACTTC.

This clonotype was picked up a small number of times. The chain carries TRBV6-2 or TRBV6-3 and TRBJ2-1; TRBD2 aligns across 7 bases. V lost 6 bases and J lost 8; bases outside the gene matches: 7. This CDR3 contains 13 residues. The germline V gene has CDR1 MNHEY and CDR2 SVGEGT. CDR3 protein: CASSAGTIDEQFF. The CDR3 DNA reads TGTGCCAGCAGCGCCGGGACTATCGATGAGCAGTTCTTC.

A few counts support this clonotype. This rearrangement joins TRBV20-1 to TRBJ2-5; D perhaps matches TRBD1 (6 bases). There are 13 residues in the CDR3. Trimming cost V 7 bases and J 4 bases, with 16 bases left between them. In germline, CDR1 is DFQATT, CDR2 SNEGSKA (reference sequence). The chain's CDR3 is CSVRGQVGETQYF. The CDR3 region has the DNA TGCAGTGTTAGGGGACAAGTTGGAGAGACCCAGTACTTC.